This TCR beta chain was sequenced during a study of T cell changes during pregnancy in multiple sclerosis. Sequencing was performed with immunoSEQ multiplex PCR; in TCRdb, only in-frame clones are kept and a portion is missing. The sample lists 58,000 or so clones, approximately 90% occurring once. CDR3 length: 16 amino acids. CDR1 is SGDLS and CDR2 is YYNGEE in the germline V gene. Trimming took off 3 bases at V and 2 bases at J, with 16 bases between the two ends. This chain joins TRBV9 and TRBJ2-3, with TRBD1 as a possible D gene (5 bases). Material: peripheral blood, obtained in the first trimester of pregnancy. This TCR derives from a female donor in good health, enrolled as a control in a pregnancy study. The chain's CDR3 is CASSATGSPFTDTQYF. CDR3 DNA sequence: TGTGCCAGCAGCGCAACAGGATCCCCCTTCACAGATACGCAGTATTTT. The whole variable domain, remainder taken from reference TRBV9 and TRBJ2-3, is DSGVTQTPKHLITATGQRVTLRCSPRSGDLSVYWYQQSLDQGLQFLIQYYNGEERAKGNILERFSAQQFPDLHSELNLSSLELGDSALYFCASSATGSPFTDTQYFGPGTRLTVL.